The 29 T cell receptor beta chains given below trace back to one sample, sequenced in a study of post-analysis software for immune sequencing data (dated by TCRdb to between 2014 and 2016). The full study reports these points: Patients showed significantly higher frequencies than controls for roughly five TRBV segments, among them TRBV5-6, TRBV5-1 and TRBV20-1.

Library creation used PCR. The instrument was an Illumina HiSeq 2500. Unique molecular identifiers were incorporated into TCR beta cDNA libraries to reduce PCR and sequencing biases. Clones were called with MiXCR by TCRdb after fastp trimmed the public reads at Q25, and only in-frame beta chains were retained. Rows with one shared CDR3 protein collapse into an entry with the most common genes and DNA. The sample table contains about 400,000 distinct CDR3 sequences; only one count was recorded for roughly 38% of them. In total, the top ten clones hold 13% of the sample. These receptors' antigens are unknown. The sequencing input was blood. All receptors derive from a girl aged 5 to 17 with multiple sclerosis.

The chain couples TRBV4-1 to TRBJ2-1, with 11 bases lining up with TRBD2. V shed 1 base and J 8 bases; nucleotides not matched to a gene: 7. Germline V gene lookup returns CDR1 MGHRA and CDR2 YSYEKL. This CDR3 is 16 amino acids long. The CDR3 region is CASSQGFSGGVYEQFF. As DNA, the CDR3 is TGCGCCAGCAGCCAAGGTTTTAGCGGGGGGGTCTATGAGCAGTTCTTC.

The chain joins TRBV12-5 to TRBJ2-1; D is unclear. The J call may be mistaken, given a closer DNA end match to TRBJ2-7. This CDR3 is built from 11 residues. CDR1 and CDR2 (germline): LGHNT, FRNRAP. The CDR3 reads CASQFGNEQYF. DNA for the CDR3: TGTGCTAGTCAATTCGGCAATGAGCAGTACTTC.

The chain carries TRBV5-1 and TRBJ2-2; TRBD1 agrees at 7 bases. The CDR3 consists of 15 residues. Germline CDR1 is SGHRS and CDR2 is YFSETQ. Germline trimming cut 4 bases from V and 6 bases from J; bases unmatched to any gene: 9. CDR3 loop: CASSPTTGLSGELFF. CDR3 DNA: TGCGCCAGCAGCCCTACGACAGGGCTCTCCGGGGAGCTGTTTTTT.

This rearrangement joins TRBV6-6 to TRBJ2-6, with 7 bases lining up with TRBD1. Looked up from germline, CDR1 is MNHNY and CDR2 is SVGAGI (reference sequence). The CDR3 has 17 residues. J gave up 0 bases and V 6 bases, and 8 bases lay outside the gene matches. The CDR3 is CASSHTGVSSGANVLTF. In DNA, the CDR3 is TGTGCCAGCAGCCACACAGGGGTCAGCTCTGGGGCCAACGTCCTGACTTTC.

In this sample, this clonotype turned up a few times. The genes are TRBV29-1 and TRBJ1-1; 7 positions agree with TRBD1. The CDR3 totals 14 residues. J was trimmed by 1 base and V by 7 bases; bases with no gene match: 9. Germline V lookup: CDR1 SQVTM, CDR2 ANQGSEA. The CDR3 sequence: CSAAGQLQNTEAFF. CDR3 nucleotides: TGCAGCGCGGCGGGACAGTTACAGAACACTGAAGCTTTCTTT.

The V and J genes are TRBV7-9 and TRBJ1-1, with D perhaps matching TRBD1 (5 bases). Deletions cut 5 bases from V and 3 bases from J, with 16 bases between. The germline V gene has CDR1 SEHNR and CDR2 FQNEAQ (reference sequence). The CDR3 totals 15 residues. For the CDR3, the DNA is TGTGCCAGCAGCCCAAAGGGGACCGGGGACACTGAAGCTTTCTTT. Its translation: CASSPKGTGDTEAFF. Based on the CDR3 plus reference TRBV7-9 and TRBJ1-1, the full variable domain is DTGVSQNPRHKITKRGQNVTFRCDPISEHNRLYWYRQTLGQGPEFLTYFQNEAQLEKSRLLSDRFSAERPKGSFSTLEIQRTEQGDSAMYLCASSPKGTGDTEAFFGQGTRLTVV.

This clonotype was seen a few times. This chain connects TRBV7-9 to TRBJ1-1, with D maybe TRBD1 (6 bases). The CDR3 spans 15 residues. Germline values: CDR1 SEHNR, CDR2 FQNEAQ (reference sequence). Trimming stripped 4 bases from V and 2 bases from J, with 14 bases between. CDR3 DNA sequence: TGTGCCAGCAGCTCCCCGGAAGGGGGTAACACTGAAGCTTTCTTT. Translated: CASSSPEGGNTEAFF.

This clonotype was seen a few times. This chain connects TRBV4-1 to TRBJ2-1; 10 bases are shared with TRBD2. V lost 3 bases and J lost 8; bases outside the gene matches: 13. The CDR3 is made up of 17 amino acids. CDR1 and CDR2 from the germline V gene are MGHRA and YSYEKL. CDR3 coding DNA: TGCGCCAGCAGCCAGTGGGCTAGCGGGGGTATGACCGATGAGCAGTTCTTC. Its protein product is CASSQWASGGMTDEQFF.

Turning to this clonotype: A much larger clone sits a single nucleotide away, making a read error possible. As DNA, the CDR3 is TGCAGCGTTGAGGGCAGCGGGGCGGGTACATCTTACAATGGGCAGTTCTTC. As protein: CSVEGSGAGTSYNGQFF. The chain couples TRBV29-1 to TRBJ2-1; 7 nucleotides match TRBD2. The CDR3 length is 17 residues. Germline CDR1 and CDR2: SQVTM and ANQGSEA.

The J gene is TRBJ2-5, the V gene TRBV11-2; D ambiguous. Trimming stripped 1 base from V and 5 bases from J, with 5 bases between. The germline V gene encodes CDR1 SGHAT and CDR2 FQNNGV. The CDR3 is 12 amino acids. The CDR3 nucleotides are TGTGCCAGCAGCTTAGTTATGGAGACCCAGTACTTC. This gives the protein CASSLVMETQYF.

The V call is TRBV12-3 or TRBV12-4, the J call TRBJ2-2; TRBD2 might be the D (5 bases). The V end was cut by 6 bases, the J end by 5 bases, with 13 bases between. CDR3 length: 14 residues. The CDR3 is CASSFLSGTGELFF. CDR3 bases: TGTGCCAGCAGCTTCCTTTCGGGGACCGGGGAGCTGTTTTTT.

This chain links TRBV6-5 with TRBJ2-7; 8 bases map to TRBD1. After removal of 2 bases from V and 4 bases from J, the junction contained 4 bases not matched to a gene. Germline values: CDR1 MNHEY, CDR2 SVGAGI. There are 14 residues in the CDR3. CDR3 bases: TGTGCCAGCAGTTACGGCAGGGGGCGTTACGAGCAGTACTTC. This codes for CASSYGRGRYEQYF.

This clonotype was recorded only once. J is TRBJ2-1 and V is TRBV12-5; 10 nucleotides match TRBD2. The CDR3 has 16 residues. Germline CDR1 reads LGHNT; CDR2 reads FRNRAP. The J segment lost 6 bases and the V segment lost 6 bases, leaving 11 bases of the junction unmatched. The CDR3 region is CASGRAGGPPCNEQFF. CDR3 in DNA: TGTGCTAGTGGAAGAGCGGGGGGGCCTCCCTGCAATGAGCAGTTCTTC. Filled out from reference TRBV12-5 and TRBJ2-1, the complete variable domain reads DARVTQTPRHKVTEMGQEVTMRCQPILGHNTVFWYRQTMMQGLELLAYFRNRAPLDDSGMPKDRFSAEMPDATLATLKIQPSEPRDSAVYFCASGRAGGPPCNEQFFGPGTRLTVL.

This clonotype was observed a few times. The V call is TRBV7-9, the J call TRBJ2-3; perhaps TRBD1 as D (6 bases). V was clipped by 5 bases and J by 1 base, with 13 bases between them. Germline CDR1 and CDR2: SEHNR and FQNEAQ (reference sequence). The CDR3 contains 15 residues. CDR3 sequence (DNA): TGTGCCAGCAGCCTAGACAGGCATGGCACAGATACGCAGTATTTT. It codes for CASSLDRHGTDTQYF.

This rearrangement joins TRBV18 to TRBJ2-1, with D possibly being TRBD1 (5 bases). Trimming removed 2 bases from V and 8 bases from J, with 22 bases in between. CDR3 length: 17 residues. The germline CDR1 and CDR2 sequences are KGHSH and LQKENI. The CDR3 sequence is CASSPGALKSLRDEQFF. CDR3 in DNA: TGTGCCAGCTCACCAGGGGCACTCAAGTCTTTAAGGGATGAGCAGTTCTTC.

This rearrangement joins TRBV28 to TRBJ2-1, with 7 bases lining up with TRBD2. Trimming removed 5 bases from V and 8 bases from J; junction bases left unmatched: 15. CDR1 and CDR2 from the germline V gene are MDHEN and SYDVKM. This CDR3 contains 16 residues. The CDR3 reads CASSRTSRTRGYEQFF. The CDR3 DNA reads as TGTGCCAGCAGTCGCACATCCCGGACTAGAGGGTATGAGCAGTTCTTC. Full variable domain (rest looked up from reference TRBV28 and TRBJ2-1): DVKVTQSSRYLVKRTGEKVFLECVQDMDHENMFWYRQDPGLGLRLIYFSYDVKMKEKGDIPEGYSVSREKKERFSLILESASTNQTSMYLCASSRTSRTRGYEQFFGPGTRLTVL.

The chain is built from TRBV25-1 and TRBJ2-6; D is possibly TRBD1 (5 bases). Germline V gene lookup returns CDR1 MGHDK and CDR2 SYGVNS. The CDR3 length is 15 residues. Trimming removed 2 bases from V and 2 bases from J, with 7 bases in between. The CDR3, as DNA: TGTGCCAGCAGTGAAAAAGGGGCTGGGGCCAACGTCCTGACTTTC. Its translation: CASSEKGAGANVLTF.

This clonotype has only a few counts. The CDR3 spells CASSDGLGNEQFF. DNA for the CDR3: TGTGCCAGCAGTGACGGGCTAGGCAATGAGCAGTTCTTC. V and J are TRBV2 and TRBJ2-1; D remains unclear. CDR1 is SNHLY, CDR2 FYNNEI, per germline. The CDR3 covers 13 residues. Trimming removed 3 bases from V and 6 bases from J, with 9 bases in between. Full variable domain (rest looked up from reference TRBV2 and TRBJ2-1): EPEVTQTPSHQVTQMGQEVILRCVPISNHLYFYWYRQILGQKVEFLVSFYNNEISEKSEIFDDQFSVERPDGSNFTLKIRSTKLEDSAMYFCASSDGLGNEQFFGPGTRLTVL.

This clonotype turned up a few times. CDR3 protein: CASSHSGADYNEQFF. DNA of the CDR3: TGTGCCAGCAGCCATAGCGGGGCTGACTACAATGAGCAGTTCTTC. The V and J genes are TRBV3-1 and TRBJ2-1; the match to TRBD2 covers 8 bases. Trimming took 3 bases from V and 3 from J; bases not matched to a gene: 4. Germline V gene lookup returns CDR1 LGHDT and CDR2 YNNKEL (reference sequence). The CDR3 is 15 amino acids.

This rearrangement joins TRBV12-3 or TRBV12-4 to TRBJ1-2, with 7 nucleotides matching TRBD1. After removal of 5 bases from V and 6 bases from J, the junction contained 12 bases not matched to a gene. The CDR3 contains 15 residues. For the CDR3, the DNA is TGTGCCAGCAGTGAATTGACAGGGCCGGGGGATGGCTACACCTTC. Encoded protein: CASSELTGPGDGYTF.

The sample holds a few counts of this clonotype. A much larger clone differs from this one at a single base, so this may be a read error. CDR3 sequence (DNA): TGTGCCAGCAGCCCTACGGACAGGGGAGCTAACAATGAGCAGTACTTC. As protein: CASSPTDRGANNEQYF. The chain recombines TRBV7-8 with TRBJ2-1; TRBD1 matches 9 bases. The DNA end is a closer match to TRBJ2-7, so the J assignment may be wrong. Germline CDR1 is SGHVS and CDR2 is FQNEAQ. CDR3 length: 16 residues.

This clonotype was found a few times. The rearrangement joins TRBV20-1 to TRBJ2-4; TRBD2 agrees at 10 bases. Germline V gives CDR1 DFQATT, CDR2 SNEGSKA (reference sequence). The V and J ends lost 5 bases and 0 bases, in that order; junction bases with no gene match: 13. The CDR3 is made up of 18 amino acids. The CDR3: CSARRASGGHIAKNIQYF. CDR3 in DNA: TGCAGTGCTCGGCGCGCTAGCGGGGGCCATATAGCCAAAAACATTCAGTACTTC.

This clonotype was observed at least ten times. The rearrangement links TRBV29-1 to TRBJ2-3; the D gene is possibly TRBD2 (6 bases). Germline CDR1 is SQVTM and CDR2 is ANQGSEA. The V end lost 4 bases, the J end lost 14 bases, and 16 bases lay between the germline ends. This CDR3 contains 11 residues. CDR3 amino acids: CSVAGLRERYF. CDR3 DNA: TGCAGCGTTGCCGGACTAAGGGAGCGGTATTTT.

J is TRBJ2-7 and V is TRBV5-6; D may be TRBD2 (7 bases). With 7 bases removed from V and 5 bases from J, the gap between germline ends came to 19 bases. Germline-derived CDR1 and CDR2 are SGHDT and YYEEEE. This CDR3 is built from 14 residues. CDR3 nucleotide sequence: TGTGCCAGCCGTTTACGGGGGGCGATCGACGAGCAGTACTTC. As protein: CASRLRGAIDEQYF.

This chain connects TRBV7-8 to TRBJ1-5, with D possibly matching TRBD1 (5 bases). The CDR3 extends over 15 amino acids. V shed 5 bases and J shed 10 bases, with 21 bases lying between them. CDR1 and CDR2 (germline): SGHVS, FQNEAQ. CDR3 region: CASSPGTPSGGPQHF. The CDR3 DNA reads TGTGCCAGCAGCCCCGGGACGCCGTCGGGGGGACCCCAGCATTTT.

The chain uses TRBV4-1 and TRBJ2-5, with unresolved D. The CDR3 is made up of 12 amino acids. Between the trimmed V and J ends, which lost 6 bases and 3 bases, there was a span of 8 bases. CDR1 and CDR2 from the germline V gene are MGHRA and YSYEKL. CDR3 region: CASSNSKETQYF. The CDR3 coding sequence is TGCGCCAGCAGTAACTCTAAAGAGACCCAGTACTTC.

J is TRBJ1-1 and V is TRBV4-1; D perhaps matches TRBD1 (5 bases). Deletions cut 3 bases from V and 0 bases from J, with 20 bases between. CDR3 size: 18 residues. Germline CDR1 MGHRA, CDR2 YSYEKL. The CDR3 here is CASSHFKGPRRVNTEAFF. Written as DNA, the CDR3 is TGCGCCAGCAGCCACTTTAAAGGCCCACGCAGGGTGAACACTGAAGCTTTCTTT.

Regarding this clonotype: The junction departs from germline at one end; a sequencing error may be responsible. CDR3 sequence: CSVEIDGTWRGKGYGQYF. The CDR3 coding sequence is TGCAGCGTTGAAATCGACGGTACTTGGAGGGGGAAAGGCTACGGGCAGTACTTC. J is TRBJ2-7 and V is TRBV29-1; D assignment may be TRBD1 or TRBD2 (6 bases each). Germline CDR1 and CDR2: SQVTM and ANQGSEA. The CDR3 contains 18 residues.

The gene calls are TRBV3-1 and TRBJ2-2; TRBD2 might be the D (6 bases). CDR3 length: 16 residues. The V end was cut by 4 bases, the J end by 9 bases, with 21 bases between. CDR1 is LGHDT, CDR2 YNNKEL, per germline (reference sequence). CDR3 amino acids: CASSPLRGGATWELFF. Here the CDR3 DNA reads TGTGCCAGCAGCCCCTTGCGGGGCGGGGCTACCTGGGAGCTGTTTTTT.